This T cell receptor beta chain was sequenced during a study of blood T cell repertoires in COVID-19. On the study more broadly: Donors in the United States, Italy and Spain gave samples during acute or convalescent COVID-19. Nucleic acid was either cDNA or gDNA, and it came from T cells, B-cell-depleted T cells, or PBMCs.

Losses at the gene ends were 3 bases for V and 5 bases for J; bases not matched to a gene: 9. Germline lookup yields CDR1 SGDLS and CDR2 YYNGEE. The CDR3 sequence is 15 residues long. The assay was immunoSEQ multiplex PCR, and TCRdb's table has in-frame clones only and misses some. The repertoire includes about 100,000 clones, approximately 90% of them detected once, and about 1% sits in the top ten. The sample comprised peripheral blood. This clonotype was obtained from a man in his sixties with acute or convalescent COVID-19. The rearrangement uses TRBV9 and TRBJ1-1; TRBD1 aligns across 8 bases. DNA for the CDR3: TGTGCCAGCAGCGCACTAGACAGGGGATGGACTGAAGCTTTCTTT. Translated: CASSALDRGWTEAFF.